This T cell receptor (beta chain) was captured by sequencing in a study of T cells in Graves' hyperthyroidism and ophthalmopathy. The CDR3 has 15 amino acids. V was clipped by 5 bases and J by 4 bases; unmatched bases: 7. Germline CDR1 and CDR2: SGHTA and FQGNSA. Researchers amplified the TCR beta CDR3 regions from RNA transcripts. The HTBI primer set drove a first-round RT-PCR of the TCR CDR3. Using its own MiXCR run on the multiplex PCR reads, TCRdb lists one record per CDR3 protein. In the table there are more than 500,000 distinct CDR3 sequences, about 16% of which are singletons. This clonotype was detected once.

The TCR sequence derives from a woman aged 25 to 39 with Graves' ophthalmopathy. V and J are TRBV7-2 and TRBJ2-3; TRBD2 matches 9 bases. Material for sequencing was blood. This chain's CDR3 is CASSPLAGYADTQYF. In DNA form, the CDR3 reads TGTGCCAGCAGCCCACTAGCGGGTTACGCAGATACGCAGTATTTT.